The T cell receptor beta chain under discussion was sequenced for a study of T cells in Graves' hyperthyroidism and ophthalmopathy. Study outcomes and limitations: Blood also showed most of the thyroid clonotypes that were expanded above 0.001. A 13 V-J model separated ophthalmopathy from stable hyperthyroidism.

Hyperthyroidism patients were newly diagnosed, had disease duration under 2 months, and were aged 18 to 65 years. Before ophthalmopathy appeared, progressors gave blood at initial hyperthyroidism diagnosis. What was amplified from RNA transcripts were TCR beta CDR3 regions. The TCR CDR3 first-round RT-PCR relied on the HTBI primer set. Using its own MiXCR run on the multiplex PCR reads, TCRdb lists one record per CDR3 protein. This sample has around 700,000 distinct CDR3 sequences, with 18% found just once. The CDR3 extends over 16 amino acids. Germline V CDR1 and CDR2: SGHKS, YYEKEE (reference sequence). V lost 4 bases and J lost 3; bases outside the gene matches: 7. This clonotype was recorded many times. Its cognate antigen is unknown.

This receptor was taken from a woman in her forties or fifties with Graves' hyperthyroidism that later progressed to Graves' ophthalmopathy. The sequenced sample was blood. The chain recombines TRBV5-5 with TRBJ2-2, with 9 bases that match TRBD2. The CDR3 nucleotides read TGTGCCAGCAGCGCTCGCGGGGGGGGCGACACCGGGGAGCTGTTTTTT. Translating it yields CASSARGGGDTGELFF.